This entry lists 10 T cell receptor beta chains sequenced from one sample in a study of cytomegalovirus exposure and HLA in healthy donors. The PCR had 60 Vbeta and 13 Jbeta primers. Here immunoSEQ multiplex PCR was the method, and the copy in TCRdb shows in-frame clones only, minus some. The sample lists about 180,000 clones, around 80% occurring once. Sequences were obtained from PBMCs. These receptors all come from a female donor in good health and CMV-seronegative.

The chain combines TRBV6-6 with TRBJ2-2; perhaps TRBD2 as D (7 bases). The CDR3 spans 14 residues. V was clipped by 9 bases and J by 7 bases, with 18 bases between them. The germline V gene has CDR1 MNHNY and CDR2 SVGAGI (reference sequence). The CDR3 coding sequence is TGTGCCAGTTCTGGGGGGGGGCCCGACGGGGAGCTGTTTTTT. It encodes CASSGGGPDGELFF.

The rearrangement joins TRBV19 to TRBJ1-1; tentatively, D is TRBD1 (6 bases). This CDR3 has 15 amino acids. V gave up 6 bases and J gave up 4 bases, with 18 bases separating them. The germline gives CDR1 LNHDA, CDR2 SQIVND (reference sequence). The CDR3, as DNA: TGTGCCAGTAGCCCCCCCCGGGGGGCGGGCACTGAAGCTTTCTTT. As protein: CASSPPRGAGTEAFF.

This clone was picked up a small number of times. The chain joins TRBV4-3 to TRBJ2-3, with D possibly TRBD1 on 6 matching bases. Per germline, CDR1 LGHNA and CDR2 YSLEER. The CDR3 sequence is 14 residues long. The V gene lost 1 base and the J gene lost 4 bases, with 9 bases spanning the gap. The CDR3, as DNA: TGCGCCAGCAGCCAAGTGTCAGGGGCAGATACGCAGTATTTT. This sequence encodes CASSQVSGADTQYF.

This clone was picked up a small number of times. This chain uses TRBV30 with TRBJ1-5, with a possible D match to TRBD1 (5 bases). Trimming took 1 base from V and 7 from J, leaving 17 bases between them. This CDR3 is built from 15 residues. The germline V gene encodes CDR1 GTSNPN and CDR2 SVGIG (reference sequence). The DNA for the CDR3 is TGTGCCTGGAGTGGGGACGGGGGAATTGGACAGCCCCAGCATTTT. This gives the protein CAWSGDGGIGQPQHF.

The rearrangement joins TRBV9 to TRBJ2-1; 10 nucleotides agree with TRBD2. The CDR3 sequence is 15 residues long. Trimming cost V 4 bases and J 5 bases; bases outside gene matches: 6. The germline V gene has CDR1 SGDLS and CDR2 YYNGEE. CDR3 protein: CASSLSGRENNEQFF. The CDR3 DNA reads TGTGCCAGCAGCTTGAGCGGGAGGGAGAACAATGAGCAGTTCTTC.

The chain recombines TRBV6-5 with TRBJ1-1; D gene ambiguous. V was cut by 8 bases and J by 10 bases, with 23 bases left in between. Germline CDR1 and CDR2: MNHEY and SVGAGI. This CDR3 is built from 14 residues. CDR3 bases: TGTGCCAGCGTTTCTTCGGGGAGGGCTCGGGGAGCTTTCTTT. The encoded protein is CASVSSGRARGAFF.

The V and J genes are TRBV28 and TRBJ1-3; the D is unclear. Germline CDR1 MDHEN, CDR2 SYDVKM. Trimming cost V 2 bases and J 8 bases, with 10 bases left between them. CDR3 size: 13 residues. The DNA of the CDR3 is TGTGCCAGCAGTTTAACTTATGCGGACACCATATATTTT. Translated: CASSLTYADTIYF.

The CDR3 reads CASKYHGRGSFDTEAFF. The DNA of the CDR3 is TGTGCCAGTAAGTATCACGGGAGGGGTTCCTTCGACACTGAAGCTTTCTTT. This chain joins TRBV4-2 and TRBJ1-1; D might be TRBD1 (5 bases). CDR1 and CDR2 from the germline V gene are LGHNA and YNFKEQ. The V end was cut by 9 bases, the J end by 3 bases, with 26 bases between. The CDR3 extends over 17 amino acids.

The chain couples TRBV6-1 to TRBJ1-1; D not resolved. CDR1 and CDR2 from the germline V gene are MNHNS and SASEGT. This CDR3 is built from 13 residues. Deletions cut 6 bases from V and 4 bases from J, with 12 bases between. In DNA form, the CDR3 reads TGTGCCAGCAGGGTCCCTGGCAGCACTGAAGCTTTCTTT. The encoded protein is CASRVPGSTEAFF.

This clone has just one count. The V and J genes are TRBV30 and TRBJ1-1; 8 positions agree with TRBD1. Germline assignment: CDR1 GTSNPN and CDR2 SVGIG (reference sequence). Trimming at V came to 4 bases and at J to 1 base, leaving 2 bases not matched to a gene. The CDR3 spans 13 residues. In DNA form, the CDR3 reads TGTGCCTGGACAGGGGGCTGGAACACTGAAGCTTTCTTT. Amino acids: CAWTGGWNTEAFF.